The 14 T cell receptor beta chains below were found in one sample sequenced in a study of T cells in localized non-small cell lung cancer. Assay: immunoSEQ multiplex PCR; the TCRdb copy retains only in-frame clones and omits some. The sample yields approximately 8,300 clones, just under 90% seen once. Sequencing used peripheral blood, obtained before any cancer treatment. These TCRs come from a female donor at least 60 years old with stage II squamous cell lung carcinoma.

This chain uses TRBV6-1 with TRBJ2-3, with 9 nucleotides matching TRBD1. The CDR3 loop spans 14 amino acids. The germline V gene encodes CDR1 MNHNS and CDR2 SASEGT. With V trimmed by 5 bases and J by 6 bases, 6 bases remained unmatched. The CDR3 sequence: CASSQGQGKDTQYF. The CDR3 DNA is TGTGCCAGCAGTCAAGGACAGGGGAAGGATACGCAGTATTTT.

The CDR3 loop reads CASSESGTDNQPQHF. CDR3 nucleotides: TGTGCCAGCAGTGAATCCGGGACAGACAATCAGCCCCAGCATTTT. V usage is TRBV2 and J usage is TRBJ1-5, with 7 bases lining up with TRBD1. V lost 2 bases, J lost 3 bases, and 4 bases stayed unmatched. The length of the CDR3 is 15 residues. Per germline, CDR1 SNHLY and CDR2 FYNNEI.

This clone showed up just a few times. V usage is TRBV5-1 and J usage is TRBJ1-2, with a weak D call TRBD1 (6 bases). This CDR3 contains 13 residues. CDR1 and CDR2 from the germline V gene are SGHRS and YFSETQ. V lost 8 bases and J 0 bases, leaving 11 bases between the germline ends. The CDR3 reads CASTDSSNYGYTF. In nucleotides, the CDR3 is TGCGCCAGTACGGACAGTTCTAACTATGGCTACACCTTC.

Only a few counts were recorded for this clone. This rearrangement joins TRBV28 to TRBJ2-1; the match to TRBD2 covers 8 bases. Germline CDR1 MDHEN, CDR2 SYDVKM. This CDR3 contains 14 residues. The V and J ends lost 10 bases and 0 bases, in that order; junction bases with no gene match: 5. CDR3 region: CATYRGGSYNEQFF. The CDR3 region has the DNA TGTGCCACCTACCGGGGGGGCTCCTACAATGAGCAGTTCTTC.

The V and J genes are TRBV29-1 and TRBJ2-1, with TRBD2 identical over 11 bases. J lost 0 bases, V lost 6 bases, and 10 bases had no gene match. CDR1 and CDR2 from the germline V gene are SQVTM and ANQGSEA. The CDR3 loop spans 17 amino acids. The CDR3 DNA is TGCAGCGTCGTCACTAGCGGGGGTCTGGGCTCCTACAATGAGCAGTTCTTC. Its protein product is CSVVTSGGLGSYNEQFF.

This chain joins TRBV11-2 and TRBJ1-4; 7 positions match TRBD1. V dropped 1 base and J dropped 8; count of bases not matched to a gene: 10. The CDR3 runs 16 residues. Per the germline V gene, CDR1 is SGHAT and CDR2 is FQNNGV. Written as DNA, the CDR3 is TGTGCCAGCAGCTTAGTTCCCGGGACAGACGGGGAAAAACTGTTTTTT. Translation gives CASSLVPGTDGEKLFF.

DNA of the CDR3: TGTGCCAGCAGCTTAGCACAGCTGAACACTGAAGCTTTCTTT. Translating gives CASSLAQLNTEAFF. V and J are TRBV7-6 and TRBJ1-1; D not certain. This CDR3 spans 14 amino acids. Between the trimmed V and J ends, which lost 0 bases and 0 bases, there was a span of 5 bases. The V gene's germline CDR1 is SGHVS and CDR2 FNYEAQ.

This chain's CDR3 is CASSSMGETQYF. DNA of the CDR3: TGTGCCAGCTCATCTATGGGAGAGACCCAGTACTTC. The rearrangement joins TRBV18 to TRBJ2-5; D unclear. The CDR3 contains 12 residues. V shed 5 bases and J shed 4 bases, with 8 bases lying between them. The V gene's germline CDR1 is KGHSH and CDR2 LQKENI.

This chain links TRBV19 with TRBJ1-1, with D unresolved. The germline CDR1 and CDR2 sequences are LNHDA and SQIVND (reference sequence). The CDR3 totals 15 residues. With 4 bases removed from V and 4 bases from J, the gap between germline ends came to 16 bases. The CDR3 sequence is CASSNNPGLGTEAFF. In nucleotides, the CDR3 is TGTGCCAGTAGTAATAACCCGGGTTTGGGCACTGAAGCTTTCTTT.

The V call is TRBV19, the J call TRBJ1-5; TRBD1 is a possible D gene (5 bases). This CDR3 comprises 16 residues. Germline assignment: CDR1 LNHDA and CDR2 SQIVND (reference sequence). V shed 6 bases and J shed 2 bases, with 17 bases lying between them. The CDR3 here is CASRREREGGNQPQHF. Written as DNA, the CDR3 is TGTGCCAGTAGACGGGAAAGGGAAGGGGGCAATCAGCCCCAGCATTTT. The full variable domain, rest sourced from reference TRBV19 and TRBJ1-5, is DGGITQSPKYLFRKEGQNVTLSCEQNLNHDAMYWYRQDPGQGLRLIYYSQIVNDFQKGDIAEGYSVSREKKESFPLTVTSAQKNPTAFYLCASRREREGGNQPQHFGDGTRLSIL.

V and J are TRBV27 and TRBJ2-5; 8 nucleotides agree with TRBD1. J lost 4 bases, V lost 4 bases, and 2 bases had no gene match. The CDR3 contains 13 residues. Per germline, CDR1 MNHEY and CDR2 SMNVEV (reference sequence). CDR3 residues: CASSYTGGETQYF. For the CDR3, the DNA is TGTGCCAGCAGTTACACAGGGGGAGAGACCCAGTACTTC.

The rearrangement joins TRBV10-1 to TRBJ2-5; possibly TRBD2 for D (6 bases). The J call may be incorrect, as the DNA end agrees better with TRBJ2-7. Germline loops: CDR1 WNHNN, CDR2 SYGVQD (reference sequence). The CDR3 is 12 amino acids. For the CDR3, the DNA is TGCGCCAGCAGTGAGGCGGGGAGCGAGCAGTACTTC. Its translation: CASSEAGSEQYF.

The chain recombines TRBV11-1 with TRBJ1-1; D is ambiguous. The CDR3 consists of 13 residues. Trimming took 6 bases from V and 1 from J, leaving 9 bases between them. CDR1 and CDR2 from the germline V gene are SGHAT and FQDESV (reference sequence). The CDR3 region is CASRPTSNTEAFF. CDR3 nucleotides: TGTGCCAGCAGACCGACGTCGAACACTGAAGCTTTCTTT.

This chain connects TRBV15 to TRBJ1-1; D is unclear. Per the germline V gene, CDR1 is LNHNV and CDR2 is YYDKDF (reference sequence). Between the trimmed V and J ends, which lost 1 base and 2 bases, there was a span of 5 bases. This CDR3 has 13 residues. The CDR3 nucleotides read TGTGCCACCAGCAGAGGGGTTAACACTGAAGCTTTCTTT. Translation gives CATSRGVNTEAFF.